A selection of T cell receptor beta chains follows, all from one sample in a study of blood T cell repertoires in COVID-19. TCRdb's copy holds only in-frame clones and misses some; the assay was immunoSEQ multiplex PCR. Among fewer than 250,000 clones, over 80% were seen once, and the ten largest hold less than 9.5%. Sequencing was done on a sample of peripheral blood. The receptors derive from a woman aged 55-70 years with COVID-19, enrolled during active disease. Both conserved end residues are part of each CDR3. The D gene is left open where the match is weak. Clone size is not always given. Where it is, it says once, few, many or a class for expanded clones.

d_gene,j_gene,v_gene,len,abundance,CDR3nt,CDR3aa
.,TRBJ2-5,TRBV9,15,.,TGTGCCAGCAGCGTAGACAATGCTCATCAAGAGACCCAGTACTTC,CASSVDNAHQETQYF
.,TRBJ2-7,TRBV7-2,13,few,TGTGCCAGCAGCCAACCGACTACAGCCGAGCAGTACTTC,CASSQPTTAEQYF
TRBD1,TRBJ1-2,TRBV19,13,.,TGTGCCAGTAGCGGACAGGGGGACTATGGCTACACCTTC,CASSGQGDYGYTF
TRBD2,TRBJ2-3,TRBV7-6,16,.,TGTGCCAGCAGCTACACTAGCGGGGGGAGAGGAGATACGCAGTATTTT,CASSYTSGGRGDTQYF
TRBD1,TRBJ2-5,TRBV28,15,.,TGTGCCAGCAGTTTACCGACAGGGGTTCACGAGACCCAGTACTTC,CASSLPTGVHETQYF
.,TRBJ1-2,TRBV19,17,.,TGTGCCAGTAGTATGTTCCTCCCGGAACAGGCAAACTATGGCTACACCTTC,CASSMFLPEQANYGYTF
TRBD2,TRBJ2-3,TRBV10-2,19,.,TGCGCCAGCAGTGAGTCTCATTGGTCCCTAGCGGGGGTTACAGATACGCAGTATTTT,CASSESHWSLAGVTDTQYF
.,TRBJ2-7,TRBV24-1,16,.,TGTGCCACCAGTGGATCCCAGGGCAGAAGCTCCTACGAGCAGTACTTC,CATSGSQGRSSYEQYF
.,TRBJ2-6,TRBV11-1,15,.,TGTGCCAGCAGCTTAGGAGACAGGATGGCCAACGTCCTGACTTTC,CASSLGDRMANVLTF
.,TRBJ2-7,TRBV6-5,15,.,TGTGCCAGCAGTCCCGGACTGACCGGGGGCTACGAGCAGTACTTC,CASSPGLTGGYEQYF
TRBD1,TRBJ1-2,TRBV28,13,.,TGTGCCAGCAGTTACGACAGGGGCGGTGGCTACACCTTC,CASSYDRGGGYTF
TRBD1,TRBJ1-2,TRBV7-3,15,.,TGTGCCAGCAGCAGGGGACAGGGCGGGAGTTATGGCTACACCTTC,CASSRGQGGSYGYTF
.,TRBJ1-1,TRBV7-7,17,once,TGTGCTAGCAGCTTCTCGCGGGCGACAGGTGAGAACACTGAAGCTTTCTTT,CASSFSRATGENTEAFF
.,TRBJ1-2,TRBV2,16,.,TGTGCCAGCAGTGAGACCGGCCGCGGGCGGGACTATGGCTACACCTTC,CASSETGRGRDYGYTF
.,TRBJ2-5,TRBV6-2/TRBV6-3,13,few,TGTGCCAGCAGTTACGGACGGGGGGAGACCCAGTACTTC,CASSYGRGETQYF
.,TRBJ1-1,TRBV19,14,.,TGTGCCAGTAGTCACACCCCGAAGGGGGCTGAAGCTTTCTTT,CASSHTPKGAEAFF
.,TRBJ1-5,TRBV18,16,.,TGTGCCAGCTCGCCTGGTTCGGGGGTTAGCAATCAGCCCCAGCATTTT,CASSPGSGVSNQPQHF
TRBD1,TRBJ1-2,TRBV7-2,15,.,TGTGCCAGCAGCATATCGACAGGGTATGGGGGTGGCTACACCTTC,CASSISTGYGGGYTF
.,TRBJ2-1,TRBV6-1,17,.,TGTGCCAGCAGTGAAGGGTTAAGACTAAGCTCCTACAATGAGCAGTTCTTC,CASSEGLRLSSYNEQFF
.,TRBJ2-7,TRBV30,16,.,TGTGCCTGGGGACCCCAGGGGCTAAGCGCACCCCACGAGCAGTACTTC,CAWGPQGLSAPHEQYF
TRBD1,TRBJ1-4,TRBV28,15,.,TGTGCCAGCAGTTCCGGTACAGGGGTAGGGGAAAAACTGTTTTTT,CASSSGTGVGEKLFF
TRBD2,TRBJ2-5,TRBV5-5,16,few,TGTGCCAGCAGCCCATTTAGGGCTAGCGGGAGTCAGACCCAGTACTTC,CASSPFRASGSQTQYF
TRBD1,TRBJ2-7,TRBV15,15,.,TGTGCCACCAGCAGAGGCCTGGGACAGGGCGCCGAGCAGTACTTC,CATSRGLGQGAEQYF
TRBD2,TRBJ2-1,TRBV18,16,.,TGTGCCAGCTCACCTGGGTCTAGCGGGATTACCAATGAGCAGTTCTTC,CASSPGSSGITNEQFF
TRBD1,TRBJ2-2,TRBV5-6,17,once,TGTGCCAGCAGCCAGGGGGCCCGGGATTCAGGTTCCGGGGAGCTGTTTTTT,CASSQGARDSGSGELFF
.,TRBJ1-2,TRBV7-9,14,.,TGTGCCAGCAGCTTAGAGCACAGTTTCTATGGCTACACCTTC,CASSLEHSFYGYTF
.,TRBJ1-6,TRBV6-5,13,.,TGTGCCAGCAAGGGGCAGATAAACTCACCCCTCCACTTT,CASKGQINSPLHF
.,TRBJ2-7,TRBV15,16,.,TGTGCCACCAGCAGAGGGACAGAGTGGCCCTTTTACGAGCAGTACTTC,CATSRGTEWPFYEQYF
TRBD1,TRBJ1-5,TRBV5-1,17,once,TGCGCCAGCAGCTTGGGAGGGGGCCAGGGGAGCAATCAGCCCCAGCATTTT,CASSLGGGQGSNQPQHF
.,TRBJ2-2,TRBV7-8,13,.,TGTGCCAGCAGCTTAGTGGGCCCCGGGGAGCTGTTTTTT,CASSLVGPGELFF
TRBD1,TRBJ1-2,TRBV20-1,11,.,TGCAGGTTTGGACAGGGGCTTGGCTACACCTTC,CRFGQGLGYTF
TRBD1,TRBJ1-2,TRBV28,13,.,TGTGCCAGCAGGCGGACAGGGAACTATGGCTACACCTTC,CASRRTGNYGYTF
.,TRBJ1-5,TRBV7-2,15,.,TGTGCCAGCAGCCCGTGGGGGGATAGCAATCAGCCCCAGCATTTT,CASSPWGDSNQPQHF
TRBD1,TRBJ1-2,TRBV19,17,.,TGTGCCAGTAGTATTGGACTGGGGACAGTTGGCTACTATGGCTACACCTTC,CASSIGLGTVGYYGYTF
.,TRBJ2-3,TRBV5-4,16,.,TGTGCCAGCAGCTTGGGTGGATCGGGGGGCACAGATACGCAGTATTTT,CASSLGGSGGTDTQYF